This T cell receptor beta chain was sequenced during a study of identical twins. Findings of the study overall: Twins' surplus sharing was weaker for beta out-of-frame sequences. Rather than following the same donors, the conclusions depended on cross-sectional statistical analysis.

Through template switching, a universal primer site was introduced, and the cDNA contained unique molecular identifiers. TCRdb re-called the 5' RACE reads through MiXCR, storing one row per CDR3 protein. Among 200,000 or so distinct CDR3 sequences listed, around 6.9% were seen once. Every sampled donor was Caucasian and healthy. This clonotype was picked up a small number of times. Antigen: not known. Separately, the same data were catalogued under a study of yellow fever vaccine responses in identical twins.

The sequencing sample was made of memory (CD45RO+) T cells sorted from blood. The sequence was obtained from a woman aged 18-29 years in good health.

The CDR3 DNA sequence: TGTGCCAGCAGGAGACCCGTCGTCTCTGGAAACACCATATATTTT. This codes for CASRRPVVSGNTIYF. V gene TRBV6-4 combines with J gene TRBJ1-3; no clear D. Per the germline V gene, CDR1 is MRHNA and CDR2 is SNTAGT. The CDR3 runs 15 residues. Trimming left V 6 bases short and J 0 bases short, with 12 bases between.